The subject of this entry is one TCR beta chain. The antigen is undetermined. The repertoire was sequenced with immunoSEQ multiplex PCR; TCRdb's copy has only in-frame clones and lacks some. The sample yields some 16,000 clones, 70% to 75% seen once. The data originate from a study of OX40 agonist ivuxolimab in advanced cancers. The wider study: Participants could have had prior anti-PD-1, anti-PD-L1 or anti-CTLA-4 therapy, and around 40% had some.

The V gene end was trimmed by 5 bases and the J gene end by 1 base; junction bases not matched to a gene: 6. This CDR3 contains 15 residues. Germline-derived CDR1 and CDR2 are SEHNR and FQNEAQ (reference sequence). The study, taken as a whole, reports: Partly responding patients at 0.1-3.0 mg/kg showed some of the smallest clonal expansion.

This clonotype originated in an adult with an advanced solid tumor such as melanoma, head and neck, liver or kidney cancer. The chain is built from TRBV7-9 and TRBJ1-1; 8 bases fit TRBD1. The source material was CD4+ or CD8+ T cells sorted from blood, sampled in a trial of the OX40 agonist ivuxolimab. This CDR3 is CASSNTGTGNTEAFF. The CDR3 nucleotides read TGTGCCAGCAGCAACACCGGGACAGGGAACACTGAAGCTTTCTTT.